This T cell receptor beta chain is drawn from a study of T cell clonotyping in hematopoietic cell transplantation. Study-level findings and limits: Higher Inverse Simpson Index values in graft donor and pretransplant recipient predicted broader posttransplant TCR diversity.

CDR1 MGHRA and CDR2 YSYEKL come from the germline V gene. V lost 11 bases and J lost 7, with 9 bases in between. CDR3 length equals 9 residues. The protocol was immunoSEQ multiplex PCR, while the TCRdb copy is restricted to in-frame clones and leaves out a portion. The data show around 1,600 clones, with over 60% seen just once and approximately 25% held by the top ten. There are a few counts of this clone. Antigen specificity is unknown. The material sequenced was peripheral blood mononuclear cells, taken 100 days after allogeneic stem cell transplant. The V and J genes are TRBV4-1 and TRBJ2-7; the D is unclear. The sequence derives from a female patient between 55 and 75 years old who had an allogeneic stem cell transplant, so the T cells may come from the graft donor. Some clones in this sample may be carry-over from other donors' samples. The CDR3 here is CAGLKEQYF. CDR3 bases: TGCGCCGGGCTTAAGGAGCAGTACTTC.